Detailed here is one T cell receptor (beta chain). These data belong to a study of spatial heterogeneity in lung cancer. Study background: Consistently, beta-chain sequences turned up in larger numbers than alpha-chain sequences did. For the average unique TCR and UMI combination, more than nine occurrences appeared in raw reads.

Time point here: sample taken at primary tumor resection. Sequencing of whole RNA from tumor, nontumor lung or frozen PBMC involved no sorting. Trimming at V came to 6 bases and at J to 3 bases, leaving 9 bases not matched to a gene. The CDR3 loop spans 16 amino acids. Germline lookup yields CDR1 SNHLY and CDR2 FYNNEI. TCRdb itself ran the 5' RACE reads through MiXCR, one entry per CDR3 protein. The sample shows 90,000 to 95,000 distinct CDR3 sequences, 12% of them seen only once. This chain links TRBV2 with TRBJ2-7; 12 positions agree with TRBD1. The source is a male donor with early-stage non-small cell lung cancer. The sample was PBMCs, taken at surgery. DNA of the CDR3: TGTGCCAGCAGCGTTCCGGGACAGGGGGCAATCTACGAGCAGTACTTC. It encodes CASSVPGQGAIYEQYF.